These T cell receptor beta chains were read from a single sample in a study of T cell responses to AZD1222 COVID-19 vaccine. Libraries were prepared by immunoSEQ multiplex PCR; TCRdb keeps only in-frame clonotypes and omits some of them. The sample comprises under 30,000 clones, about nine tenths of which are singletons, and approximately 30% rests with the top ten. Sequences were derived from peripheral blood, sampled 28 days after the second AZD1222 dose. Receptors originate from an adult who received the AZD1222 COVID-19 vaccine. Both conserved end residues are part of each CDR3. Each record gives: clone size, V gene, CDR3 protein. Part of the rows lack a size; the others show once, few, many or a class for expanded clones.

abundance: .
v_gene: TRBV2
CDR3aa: CASTALAGMHEQYF

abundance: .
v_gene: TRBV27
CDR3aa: CASSFRSEETQYF

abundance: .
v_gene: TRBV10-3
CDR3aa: CAISGGREAFF

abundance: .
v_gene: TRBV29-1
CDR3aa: CSVIQGGDIQYF

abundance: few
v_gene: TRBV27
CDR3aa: CASSLRQETQYF

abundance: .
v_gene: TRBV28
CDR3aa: CATKQGDRGNQPQHF

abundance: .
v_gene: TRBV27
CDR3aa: CASSSIGQGHGYTF

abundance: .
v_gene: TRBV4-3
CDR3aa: CASSQDSDRGYYEQYF

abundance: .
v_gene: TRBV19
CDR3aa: CASSIIVGHQPQHF

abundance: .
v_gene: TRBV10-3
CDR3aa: CAISESEGGWGETQYF

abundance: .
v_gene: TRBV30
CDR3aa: CAWSPGGGGNQPQHF

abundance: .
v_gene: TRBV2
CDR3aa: CASKQDSHSNQPQHF

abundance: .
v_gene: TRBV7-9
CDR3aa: CASNFGSRSNGYTF

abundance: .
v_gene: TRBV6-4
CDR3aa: CASSDSAGSYNEQFF

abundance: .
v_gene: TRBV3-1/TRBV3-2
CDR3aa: CASSQGRGWNYGYTF

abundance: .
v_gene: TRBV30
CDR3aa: CAWIDTGSTDTQYF

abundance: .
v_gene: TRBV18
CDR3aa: CASSPTSWVQYF

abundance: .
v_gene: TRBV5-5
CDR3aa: CASSWGSGNEKLFF

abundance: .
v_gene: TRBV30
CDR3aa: CAWDPGQGLIGTNEKLFF

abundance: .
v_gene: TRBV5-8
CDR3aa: CASSSGYLLGYEQYF

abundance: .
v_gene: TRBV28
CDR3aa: CASSFAGAGNYGYTF

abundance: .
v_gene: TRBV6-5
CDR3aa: CASSERVSTDTQYF

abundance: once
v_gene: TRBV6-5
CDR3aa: CASSLTGGNTIYF

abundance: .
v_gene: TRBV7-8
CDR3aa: CASSLAPDHSEAFF

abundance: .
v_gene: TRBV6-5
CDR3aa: CASSSNNEKLFF

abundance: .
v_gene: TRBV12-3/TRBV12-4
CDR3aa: CASSVLETQYF

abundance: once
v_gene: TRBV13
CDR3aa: CASRRGNTEAFF

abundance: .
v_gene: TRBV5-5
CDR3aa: CASSRGQGRGTDTQYF

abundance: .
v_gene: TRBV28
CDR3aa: CASGNIPDQPQHF

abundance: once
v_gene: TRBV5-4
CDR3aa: CASSLKGSSTDTQYF

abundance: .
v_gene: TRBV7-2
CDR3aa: CASSTQGSRGNTIYF

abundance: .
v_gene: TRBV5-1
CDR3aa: CASSFGLEKETQYF

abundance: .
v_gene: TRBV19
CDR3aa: CASSIATTSGSSYEQYF

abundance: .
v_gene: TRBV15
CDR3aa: CATSREAGEVGELFF

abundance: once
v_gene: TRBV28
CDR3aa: CASMGASGNQETQYF

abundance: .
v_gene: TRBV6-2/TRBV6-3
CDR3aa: CASSYSKKTRSYEQYF

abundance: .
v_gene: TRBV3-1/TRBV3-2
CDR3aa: CASSQPTTGNSGNTIYF

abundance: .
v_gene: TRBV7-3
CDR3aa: CASSRRSSGQETQYF

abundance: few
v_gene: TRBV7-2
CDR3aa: CASSLGLALSEQYF

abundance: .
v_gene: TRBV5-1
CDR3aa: CASSSRQGLGYEQYF

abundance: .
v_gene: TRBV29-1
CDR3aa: CSLAERVDTQYF

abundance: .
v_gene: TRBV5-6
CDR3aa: CASSLAGGFTEAFF

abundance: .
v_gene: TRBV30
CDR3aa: CAWTRGSTDTQYF

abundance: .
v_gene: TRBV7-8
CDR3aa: CASTPQDGVYEQYF

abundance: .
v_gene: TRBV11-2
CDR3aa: CASSSDRDYGYTF

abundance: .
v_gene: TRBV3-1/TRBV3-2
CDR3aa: CASSQDSSGSVNEQFF

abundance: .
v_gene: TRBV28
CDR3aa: CASSGDGYEQYF

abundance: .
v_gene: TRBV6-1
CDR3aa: CASSEGGGSPLHF

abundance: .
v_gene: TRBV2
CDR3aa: CASGTSADTQYF

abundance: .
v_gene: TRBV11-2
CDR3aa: CASSSRTSGRPRQETQYF

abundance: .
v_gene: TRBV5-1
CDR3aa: CASSLGEVDNEQFF

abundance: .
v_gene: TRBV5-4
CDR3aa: CASSFEGGVYEQYF

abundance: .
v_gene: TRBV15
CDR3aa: CATSNSLSRGQRAFF

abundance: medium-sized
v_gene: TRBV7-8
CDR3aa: CASSLFEGMNTEAFF